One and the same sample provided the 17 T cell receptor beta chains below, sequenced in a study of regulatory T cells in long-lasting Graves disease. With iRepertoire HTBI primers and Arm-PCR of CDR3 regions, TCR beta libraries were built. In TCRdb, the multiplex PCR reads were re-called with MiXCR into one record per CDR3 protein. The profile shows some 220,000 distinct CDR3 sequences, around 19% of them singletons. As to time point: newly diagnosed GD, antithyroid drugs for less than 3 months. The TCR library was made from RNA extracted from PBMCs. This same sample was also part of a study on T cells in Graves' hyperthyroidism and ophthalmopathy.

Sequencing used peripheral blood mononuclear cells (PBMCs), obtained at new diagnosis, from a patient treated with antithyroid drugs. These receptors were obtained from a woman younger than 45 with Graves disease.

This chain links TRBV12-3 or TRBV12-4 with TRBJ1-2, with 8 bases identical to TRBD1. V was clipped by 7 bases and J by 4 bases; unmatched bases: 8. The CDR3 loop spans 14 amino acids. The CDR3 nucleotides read TGTGCCAGCATTACAGGGGGAGGATCCTATGGCTACACCTTC. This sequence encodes CASITGGGSYGYTF.

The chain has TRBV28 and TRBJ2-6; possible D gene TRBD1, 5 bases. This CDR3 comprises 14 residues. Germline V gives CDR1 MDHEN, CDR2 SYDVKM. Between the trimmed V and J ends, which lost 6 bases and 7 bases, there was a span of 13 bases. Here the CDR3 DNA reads TGTGCCAGCAGCGAAACAGGTACAGCCAACGTCCTGACTTTC. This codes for CASSETGTANVLTF.

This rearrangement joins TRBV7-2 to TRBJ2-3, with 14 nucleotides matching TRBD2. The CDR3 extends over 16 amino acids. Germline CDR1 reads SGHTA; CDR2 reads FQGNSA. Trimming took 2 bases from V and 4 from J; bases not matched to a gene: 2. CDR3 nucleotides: TGTGCCAGCAGCTTAATGGGACTAGCGGGAGCAGATACGCAGTATTTT. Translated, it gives CASSLMGLAGADTQYF.

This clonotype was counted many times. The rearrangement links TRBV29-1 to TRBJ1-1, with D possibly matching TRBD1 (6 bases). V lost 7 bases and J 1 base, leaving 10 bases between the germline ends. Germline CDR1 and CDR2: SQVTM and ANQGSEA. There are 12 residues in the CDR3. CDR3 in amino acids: CSGKTGNTEAFF. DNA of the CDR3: TGCAGCGGCAAGACAGGGAACACTGAAGCTTTCTTT.

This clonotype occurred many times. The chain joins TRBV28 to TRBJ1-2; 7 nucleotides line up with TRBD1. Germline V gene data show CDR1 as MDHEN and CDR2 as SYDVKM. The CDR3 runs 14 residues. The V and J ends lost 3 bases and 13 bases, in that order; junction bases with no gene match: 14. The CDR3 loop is CASSLTGFLSGGTF. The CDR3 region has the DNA TGTGCCAGCAGTTTGACAGGTTTTCTTTCAGGGGGCACCTTC.

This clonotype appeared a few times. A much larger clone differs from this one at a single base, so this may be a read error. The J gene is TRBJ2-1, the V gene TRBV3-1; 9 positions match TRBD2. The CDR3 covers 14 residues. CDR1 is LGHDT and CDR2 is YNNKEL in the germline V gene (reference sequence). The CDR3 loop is CASGKRGANNGQFF. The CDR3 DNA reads TGTGCCAGCGGAAAGCGGGGGGCTAACAATGGGCAGTTCTTC.

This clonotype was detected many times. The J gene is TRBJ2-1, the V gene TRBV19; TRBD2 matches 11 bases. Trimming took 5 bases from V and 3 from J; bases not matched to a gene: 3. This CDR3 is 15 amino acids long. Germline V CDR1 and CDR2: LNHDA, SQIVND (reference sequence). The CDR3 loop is CASSFTSGSYNEQFF. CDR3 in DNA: TGTGCCAGTAGTTTTACTAGCGGGAGCTACAATGAGCAGTTCTTC.

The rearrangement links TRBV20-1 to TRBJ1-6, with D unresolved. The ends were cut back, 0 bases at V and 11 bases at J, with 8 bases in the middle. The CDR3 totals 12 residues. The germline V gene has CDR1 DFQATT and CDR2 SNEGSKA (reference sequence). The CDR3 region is CSARERAPPLHF. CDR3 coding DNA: TGCAGTGCTAGAGAAAGGGCACCACCCCTCCACTTT.

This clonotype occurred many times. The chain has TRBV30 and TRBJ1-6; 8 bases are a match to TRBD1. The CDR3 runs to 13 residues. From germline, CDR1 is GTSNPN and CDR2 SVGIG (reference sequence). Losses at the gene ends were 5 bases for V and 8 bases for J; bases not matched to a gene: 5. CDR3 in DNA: TGTGCCTGGGCCAGGGGGCGGGATTCACCCCTCCACTTT. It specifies CAWARGRDSPLHF.

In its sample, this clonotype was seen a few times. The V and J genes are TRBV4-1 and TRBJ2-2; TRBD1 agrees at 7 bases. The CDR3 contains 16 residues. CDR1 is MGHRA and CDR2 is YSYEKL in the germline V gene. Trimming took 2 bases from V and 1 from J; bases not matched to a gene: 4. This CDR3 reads CASSQPDRVNTGELFF. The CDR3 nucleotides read TGCGCCAGCAGCCAACCCGACAGGGTGAACACCGGGGAGCTGTTTTTT.

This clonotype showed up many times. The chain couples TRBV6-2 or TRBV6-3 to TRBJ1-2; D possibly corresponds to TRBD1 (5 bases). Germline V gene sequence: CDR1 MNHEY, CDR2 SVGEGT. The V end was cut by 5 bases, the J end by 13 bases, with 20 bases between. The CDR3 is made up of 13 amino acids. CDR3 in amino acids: CASSPTGTPGRTF. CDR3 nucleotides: TGTGCCAGCAGTCCTACCGGGACGCCTGGACGCACCTTC.

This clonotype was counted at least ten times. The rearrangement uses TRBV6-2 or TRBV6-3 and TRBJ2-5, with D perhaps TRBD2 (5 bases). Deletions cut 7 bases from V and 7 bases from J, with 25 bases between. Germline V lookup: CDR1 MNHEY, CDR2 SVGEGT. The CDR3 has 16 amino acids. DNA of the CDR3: TGTGCCAGCAAATCACCGTGGGGAGACCCTTTTGGGACCCAGTACTTC. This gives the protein CASKSPWGDPFGTQYF.

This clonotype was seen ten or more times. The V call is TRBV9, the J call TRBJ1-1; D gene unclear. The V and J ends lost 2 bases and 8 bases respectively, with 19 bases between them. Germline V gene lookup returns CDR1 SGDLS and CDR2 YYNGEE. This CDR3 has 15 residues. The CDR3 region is CASSVGLQLEGEAFF. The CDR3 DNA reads TGTGCCAGCAGCGTGGGCCTACAGTTGGAAGGGGAAGCTTTCTTT. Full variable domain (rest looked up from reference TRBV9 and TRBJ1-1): DSGVTQTPKHLITATGQRVTLRCSPRSGDLSVYWYQQSLDQGLQFLIQYYNGEERAKGNILERFSAQQFPDLHSELNLSSLELGDSALYFCASSVGLQLEGEAFFGQGTRLTVV.

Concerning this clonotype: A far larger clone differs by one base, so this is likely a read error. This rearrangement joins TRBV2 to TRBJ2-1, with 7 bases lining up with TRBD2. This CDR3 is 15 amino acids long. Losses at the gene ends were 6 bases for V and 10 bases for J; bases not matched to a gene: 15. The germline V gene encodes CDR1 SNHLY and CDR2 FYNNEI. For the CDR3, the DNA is TGTGCCAGCAGGATCCGTCGGGAGGTCCCCTACGAGCAGTTCTTC. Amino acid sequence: CASRIRREVPYEQFF.

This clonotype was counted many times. The CDR3 protein is CSARKTSGGLLAQETQYF. In DNA form, the CDR3 reads TGCAGTGCTAGAAAGACTAGCGGGGGGCTCCTAGCCCAGGAGACCCAGTACTTC. The V and J genes are TRBV20-1 and TRBJ2-5, with 13 bases lining up with TRBD2. Germline values: CDR1 DFQATT, CDR2 SNEGSKA (reference sequence). J was trimmed by 5 bases and V by 2 bases; bases with no gene match: 14. The length of the CDR3 is 18 residues.

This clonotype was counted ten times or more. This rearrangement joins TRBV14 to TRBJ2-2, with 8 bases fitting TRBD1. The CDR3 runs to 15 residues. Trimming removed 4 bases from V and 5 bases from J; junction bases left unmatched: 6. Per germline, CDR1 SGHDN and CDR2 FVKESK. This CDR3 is CASSRQGTKTGELFF. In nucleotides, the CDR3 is TGTGCCAGCAGCCGACAGGGGACAAAAACCGGGGAGCTGTTTTTT. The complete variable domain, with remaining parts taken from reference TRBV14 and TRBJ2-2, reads EAGVTQFPSHSVIEKGQTVTLRCDPISGHDNLYWYRRVMGKEIKFLLHFVKESKQDESGMPNNRFLAERTGGTYSTLKVQPAELEDSGVYFCASSRQGTKTGELFFGEGSRLTVL.

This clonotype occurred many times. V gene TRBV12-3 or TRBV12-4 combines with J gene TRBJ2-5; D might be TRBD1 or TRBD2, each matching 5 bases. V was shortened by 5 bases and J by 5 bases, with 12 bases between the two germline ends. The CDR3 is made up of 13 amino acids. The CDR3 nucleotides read TGTGCCAGCAGTCGGGACGGTGGGGAGACCCAGTACTTC. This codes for CASSRDGGETQYF.